This passage covers 31 T cell receptor beta chains from one sample sequenced in a study of Ad26.COV2.S vaccination and SARS-CoV-2 variants (dated by TCRdb to the early 2020s). Sample treatment or condition, as interpreted from the label and publication: around 19 received Ad26.COV2.S at low or high dose, single or two shots; about 5 received placebo; per-sample allocation not given. Repertoires of vaccine and placebo recipients were sequenced from samples taken on day 63 after the first injection. Library method: the immunoSEQ multiplex PCR assay. Sourced from immuneACCESS, this table was stored by TCRdb with only in-frame sequences that have V and J called. A share of the clones is absent; for the studies checked, an unresolved V gene accounts for under half, and the remainder has no known explanation. The sample table contains fewer than 800,000 clones; only one count was recorded for 89% of them. The ten largest clones capture approximately 1.5% of the sample.

Sequenced here: peripheral blood, sampled in a trial of Ad26.COV2.S vaccine versus placebo. Receptors originate from a person between 18 and 60 years old who received the Ad26.COV2.S COVID-19 vaccine or a placebo.

The chain carries TRBV18 and TRBJ2-5; 7 bases fit TRBD1. Germline CDR1 KGHSH, CDR2 LQKENI. Germline trimming cut 6 bases from V and 2 bases from J; bases unmatched to any gene: 6. This CDR3 contains 14 residues. CDR3 amino acids: CASSPQGVQETQYF. The CDR3 DNA reads TGTGCCAGCTCTCCTCAGGGGGTACAAGAGACCCAGTACTTC.

The chain joins TRBV27 to TRBJ2-7; 10 nucleotides match TRBD1. This CDR3 spans 14 amino acids. The V and J ends lost 6 bases and 0 bases, in that order; junction bases with no gene match: 2. CDR1 is MNHEY and CDR2 is SMNVEV in the germline V gene (reference sequence). For the CDR3, the DNA is TGTGCCAGCAGCGGGGACAGGGGCTCCTACGAGCAGTACTTC. Translation gives CASSGDRGSYEQYF.

This clone is a singleton in its sample. The chain links TRBV6-2 or TRBV6-3 to TRBJ2-3; D is ambiguous. Between the trimmed V and J ends, which lost 1 base and 2 bases, there was a span of 1 base. The CDR3 is 12 amino acids. Germline lookup yields CDR1 MNHEY and CDR2 SVGEGT. The CDR3 bases are TGTGCCAGCAGTTACTACACAGATACGCAGTATTTT. As protein: CASSYYTDTQYF.

The V call is TRBV2, the J call TRBJ2-3, with D uncertain. The V end lost 7 bases, the J end lost 2 bases, and 7 bases lay between the germline ends. Germline V gene data show CDR1 as SNHLY and CDR2 as FYNNEI. The CDR3 length is 12 residues. The CDR3 coding sequence is TGTGCCAGCACCTCTTACACAGATACGCAGTATTTT. Protein: CASTSYTDTQYF.

This chain joins TRBV4-1 and TRBJ1-6, with D possibly TRBD1 on 5 matching bases. V lost 8 bases and J 0 bases, leaving 14 bases between the germline ends. The germline CDR1 and CDR2 sequences are MGHRA and YSYEKL. CDR3 length: 16 amino acids. The CDR3 loop is CASANPGSSYNSPLHF. CDR3 bases: TGCGCCAGCGCCAACCCAGGGAGCTCCTATAATTCACCCCTCCACTTT.

This clone appeared a single time. In the same sample, other DNA sequences code for this CDR3. V usage is TRBV20-1 and J usage is TRBJ2-7; either TRBD1 or TRBD2 may supply D (5 bases each). The ends were cut back, 3 bases at V and 4 bases at J, with 7 bases in the middle. The length of the CDR3 is 11 residues. CDR1 and CDR2 (germline): DFQATT, SNEGSKA (reference sequence). CDR3 in DNA: TGCAGTGCTAGGGGGGAATACGAGCAGTACTTC. Its translation is CSARGEYEQYF.

This chain connects TRBV7-9 to TRBJ1-2, with D possibly being TRBD1 (5 bases). The CDR3 is 14 amino acids. CDR1 SEHNR and CDR2 FQNEAQ come from the germline V gene (reference sequence). Trimming removed 6 bases from V and 4 bases from J, with 15 bases in between. The CDR3 DNA reads as TGTGCCAGCAGTCCTGGTGAGGGACCCTATGGCTACACCTTC. Translated: CASSPGEGPYGYTF.

The chain joins TRBV5-6 to TRBJ1-1; no reliable D call. Trimming removed 0 bases at V and 0 bases at J, with 12 bases between. The CDR3 consists of 16 residues. Germline V gene sequence: CDR1 SGHDT, CDR2 YYEEEE. For the CDR3, the DNA is TGTGCCAGCAGCTTGGGATCCCAGGCCATGAACACTGAAGCTTTCTTT. As protein: CASSLGSQAMNTEAFF.

The chain is built from TRBV19 and TRBJ1-6; D is ambiguous. Trimming stripped 7 bases from V and 6 bases from J, with 13 bases between. There are 14 residues in the CDR3. Germline CDR1 is LNHDA and CDR2 is SQIVND (reference sequence). The CDR3 spells CASNDEFSNSPLHF. The CDR3 bases are TGTGCCAGTAATGATGAGTTCAGTAATTCACCCCTCCACTTT.

The rearrangement uses TRBV18 and TRBJ1-1; D possibly corresponds to TRBD1 (5 bases). CDR1 KGHSH and CDR2 LQKENI come from the germline V gene. CDR3 length: 15 amino acids. The V end was cut by 0 bases, the J end by 5 bases, with 13 bases between. In nucleotides, the CDR3 is TGTGCCAGCTCACCACCGGGACCCGCAGGGACTGAAGCTTTCTTT. Translated, it gives CASSPPGPAGTEAFF.

The chain joins TRBV29-1 to TRBJ2-5, with unresolved D. Germline assignment: CDR1 SQVTM and CDR2 ANQGSEA. The V gene lost 5 bases and the J gene lost 6 bases, with 13 bases spanning the gap. This CDR3 has 12 residues. The CDR3 region has the DNA TGCAGCGTTCGGAAGGTTTCGAAGACCCAGTACTTC. Amino acids: CSVRKVSKTQYF.

The chain links TRBV7-2 to TRBJ1-5; no reliable D call. This CDR3 is 14 amino acids long. Germline V gene sequence: CDR1 SGHTA, CDR2 FQGNSA. V lost 5 bases, J lost 3 bases, and 11 bases lay in between. CDR3: CASSLGAVNQPQHF. The CDR3 nucleotides are TGTGCCAGCAGCCTCGGAGCCGTCAATCAGCCCCAGCATTTT.

The DNA for the CDR3 is TGTGCCAGCAGTTTGGGCGGTGCGGCCGAGCAGTACTTC. As protein: CASSLGGAAEQYF. This chain joins TRBV12-3 or TRBV12-4 and TRBJ2-7; D is uncertain. Deletions cut 3 bases from V and 6 bases from J, with 12 bases between. The length of the CDR3 is 13 residues.

This clone was detected only once. This chain links TRBV9 with TRBJ1-2; the D gene is possibly TRBD1 (6 bases). V shed 10 bases and J shed 5 bases, with 18 bases lying between them. From germline, CDR1 is SGDLS and CDR2 YYNGEE. This CDR3 comprises 13 residues. CDR3 protein: CASGRQAEYGYTF. CDR3 in DNA: TGTGCCTCAGGAAGACAGGCCGAGTATGGCTACACCTTC. The variable domain in full, completed from reference TRBV9 and TRBJ1-2, reads DSGVTQTPKHLITATGQRVTLRCSPRSGDLSVYWYQQSLDQGLQFLIQYYNGEERAKGNILERFSAQQFPDLHSELNLSSLELGDSALYFCASGRQAEYGYTFGSGTRLTVV.

The CDR3 bases are TGTGCCTGGAGTAGGCAGGGAAGGAGGTACGAGCAGTACTTC. It yields the protein CAWSRQGRRYEQYF. The chain links TRBV30 to TRBJ2-7; D possibly matches TRBD1 or TRBD2 (5 bases each). From germline, CDR1 is GTSNPN and CDR2 SVGIG (reference sequence). The V and J ends lost 2 bases and 4 bases respectively, with 15 bases between them. The CDR3 runs to 14 residues.

This chain connects TRBV18 to TRBJ1-1, with D uncertain. Trimming left V 6 bases short and J 3 bases short, with 11 bases between. Per the germline V gene, CDR1 is KGHSH and CDR2 is LQKENI. This CDR3 comprises 13 residues. The CDR3 region is CASSPGRYTEAFF. CDR3 coding DNA: TGTGCCAGCTCCCCAGGACGGTACACTGAAGCTTTCTTT. Full variable domain (missing parts from reference TRBV18 and TRBJ1-1): NAGVMQNPRHLVRRRGQEARLRCSPMKGHSHVYWYRQLPEEGLKFMVYLQKENIIDESGMPKERFSAEFPKEGPSILRIQQVVRGDSAAYFCASSPGRYTEAFFGQGTRLTVV.

The chain couples TRBV3-1 (or the pseudogene TRBV3-2) to TRBJ1-5; perhaps TRBD1 as D (5 bases). Germline CDR1 LGHDT, CDR2 YNNKEL (reference sequence). V lost 4 bases and J 3 bases, leaving 16 bases between the germline ends. This CDR3 is built from 16 residues. CDR3 in amino acids: CASSPRQRWNNQPQHF. For the CDR3, the DNA is TGTGCCAGCAGCCCCAGACAGCGGTGGAACAATCAGCCCCAGCATTTT.

The chain is built from TRBV2 and TRBJ1-2; D is unclear. The V gene's germline CDR1 is SNHLY and CDR2 FYNNEI. Trimming removed 8 bases from V and 1 base from J, with 11 bases in between. This CDR3 contains 13 residues. CDR3 sequence (DNA): TGTGCCAGCGTCTACAGTTTTAACTATGGCTACACCTTC. It translates to CASVYSFNYGYTF.

The chain has TRBV6-7 and TRBJ1-5; D is perhaps TRBD1 (5 bases). TRBV6-7 is reported as an ORF; its role is uncertain. The V end was cut by 6 bases, the J end by 7 bases, with 13 bases between. This CDR3 is built from 13 residues. This chain's CDR3 is CASSPKGLQPQHF. In nucleotides, the CDR3 is TGTGCCAGCAGCCCCAAGGGGCTCCAGCCCCAGCATTTT.

The V gene is TRBV6-6, the J gene TRBJ2-2, with 8 bases identical to TRBD2. The V gene end was trimmed by 0 bases and the J gene end by 3 bases; junction bases not matched to a gene: 0. Germline values: CDR1 MNHNY, CDR2 SVGAGI (reference sequence). The CDR3 loop spans 15 amino acids. The CDR3 nucleotides read TGTGCCAGCAGTTACTCCGGGGGGGACACCGGGGAGCTGTTTTTT. It is translated as CASSYSGGDTGELFF.

The gene calls are TRBV6-5 and TRBJ2-7; possible D gene TRBD1, 6 bases. CDR3 length equals 14 residues. Germline assignment: CDR1 MNHEY and CDR2 SVGAGI. The germline V and J ends were trimmed by 0 bases and 7 bases, with 13 bases remaining between them. CDR3 sequence: CASSYSGRGGEQYF. DNA of the CDR3: TGTGCCAGCAGTTACTCGGGGCGAGGGGGTGAGCAGTACTTC.

This chain connects TRBV6-6 to TRBJ2-3; TRBD2 aligns across 10 bases. The CDR3 sequence is 16 residues long. J gave up 1 base and V 3 bases, and 4 bases lay outside the gene matches. Germline CDR1 is MNHNY and CDR2 is SVGAGI (reference sequence). The CDR3 region has the DNA TGTGCCAGCAGTTATAGCGGGAGGTCGGGCACAGATACGCAGTATTTT. This encodes CASSYSGRSGTDTQYF.

The chain carries TRBV30 and TRBJ2-7, with no clear D. The length of the CDR3 is 13 residues. CDR1 GTSNPN and CDR2 SVGIG come from the germline V gene (reference sequence). V lost 0 bases and J lost 3, with 9 bases in between. The CDR3, as DNA: TGTGCCTGGAGTGTAGGCGTGCTCTACGAGCAGTACTTC. This translates into CAWSVGVLYEQYF.

The V gene is TRBV2, the J gene TRBJ2-5; the D is unclear. This CDR3 comprises 13 residues. Germline CDR1 and CDR2: SNHLY and FYNNEI. Trimming shortened V by 5 bases and J by 4 bases, and 11 bases separated the two germline ends. The CDR3 reads CASSPTPRETQYF. CDR3 sequence (DNA): TGTGCCAGCAGTCCCACCCCCAGAGAGACCCAGTACTTC.

In this sample, this clone turned up a few times. The rearrangement joins TRBV12-3 or TRBV12-4 to TRBJ1-4; no firm D call. The CDR3 covers 12 residues. V lost 1 base to trimming and J lost 10 bases, with 7 bases between them. CDR3 nucleotide sequence: TGTGCCAGCAGTTTAGGGCTATCAAAACTGTTTTTT. Protein product: CASSLGLSKLFF.

This clone occurred once. This CDR3 is CASSPTPPQGPQETQYF. The CDR3 DNA follows: TGTGCCAGCTCACCAACCCCCCCCCAGGGTCCCCAAGAGACCCAGTACTTC. This chain uses TRBV18 with TRBJ2-5; D is possibly TRBD1 (5 bases). This CDR3 has 17 residues. CDR1 and CDR2 (germline): KGHSH, LQKENI. V was cut by 2 bases and J by 1 base, with 17 bases left in between.

At least ten counts were recorded for this clone. This chain links TRBV5-1 with TRBJ2-1; possibly TRBD2 for D (5 bases). The CDR3 length is 13 residues. Trimming shortened V by 5 bases and J by 3 bases, and 9 bases separated the two germline ends. Germline V gene lookup returns CDR1 SGHRS and CDR2 YFSETQ. CDR3: CASRRTDYNEQFF. CDR3 DNA sequence: TGCGCCAGCAGGCGGACTGACTACAATGAGCAGTTCTTC.

This rearrangement joins TRBV9 to TRBJ2-3; no firm D call. This CDR3 comprises 13 residues. Trimming cost V 1 base and J 5 bases, with 8 bases left between them. Per germline, CDR1 SGDLS and CDR2 YYNGEE. Here the CDR3 reads CASSVIVEDTQYF. CDR3 DNA sequence: TGTGCCAGCAGCGTAATCGTGGAAGATACGCAGTATTTT.

This chain uses TRBV30 with TRBJ1-2, with D possibly matching TRBD1 (5 bases). This CDR3 has 12 residues. V was shortened by 0 bases and J by 5 bases, with 7 bases between the two germline ends. Germline V CDR1 and CDR2: GTSNPN, SVGIG (reference sequence). The CDR3 DNA reads TGTGCCTGGAGTGTATGGGGGTATGGCTACACCTTC. Protein sequence: CAWSVWGYGYTF.

This clone was seen just once. The V call is TRBV21-1, the J call TRBJ2-1; TRBD1 is taken as the D call from the table, unchecked against the DNA. TRBV21-1 is annotated as a pseudogene. This CDR3 contains 9 residues. In nucleotides, the CDR3 is TGTAAAGGTTCAGGGGAGCAGTTCTTC. Translation gives CKGSGEQFF.

The chain links TRBV13 to TRBJ2-1; TRBD2 matches 13 bases. The V gene end was trimmed by 0 bases and the J gene end by 8 bases; junction bases not matched to a gene: 7. Germline V gene sequence: CDR1 PRHDT, CDR2 FYEKMQ (reference sequence). The CDR3 is 17 amino acids. The CDR3 nucleotides read TGTGCCAGCAGCTTAGGAGGAGGACTAGCGGGAGTCGATGAGCAGTTCTTC. It specifies CASSLGGGLAGVDEQFF.